This T cell receptor (beta chain) was sequenced during a study of CD4 T cells in relation to SARS-CoV-2 and coronaviruses. Libraries were prepared by immunoSEQ multiplex PCR; TCRdb keeps only in-frame clonotypes and omits some of them. The data show some 68,000 clones, 90% to 95% seen once. Before the COVID-19 pandemic, during about 2011-2019, CD4+ T cells were taken from unexposed donors. This receptor was obtained from a human donor in good health. The source material was naive CD4+ T cells from PBMCs. Subset indicated: naive CD4+ T cells isolated by negative enrichment.

In DNA, the CDR3 is TGTGCCAGCTATCGCACAGATACGCAGTATTTT. This translates into CASYRTDTQYF. The chain combines TRBV2 with TRBJ2-3; D unclear. Trimming took 8 bases from V and 1 from J, leaving 4 bases between them. The CDR3 is made up of 11 amino acids. The V gene's germline CDR1 is SNHLY and CDR2 FYNNEI.